These T cell receptor beta chains were read from a single sample in a study of T cell responses to AZD1222 COVID-19 vaccine. Sequenced by immunoSEQ multiplex PCR; TCRdb stores in-frame clones only, minus some. The repertoire holds over 75,000 clones, with 75% to 90% as singletons. Here the sequenced sample was peripheral blood, taken 28 days after the second AZD1222 dose. The receptor set was obtained from an adult who received the AZD1222 COVID-19 vaccine. The CDR3 runs from the conserved cysteine through the conserved F or W. D genes are given only for firm matches. Rows give clone size only sometimes, using once, few, many, or a class for an expanded clone.

j_call	clone_size	v_call	d_call	cdr3_nt	cdr3_aa
TRBJ2-5	-	TRBV7-9	-	TGTGCCAGCAGCTCCGGGCTACCAGAGACCCAGTACTTC	CASSSGLPETQYF
TRBJ2-3	-	TRBV29-1	-	TGCAGCGTTGATTCCGCAGCACGCACAGATACGCAGTATTTT	CSVDSAARTDTQYF
TRBJ2-3	-	TRBV9	TRBD2	TGTGCCAGCAGCGTACGAGCGGGGGAGGGTGGAGATACGCAGTATTTT	CASSVRAGEGGDTQYF
TRBJ1-2	-	TRBV6-5	TRBD1	TGTGCCAGCAGTTACTCATGGGACAGGGGGGACGGCTACACCTTC	CASSYSWDRGDGYTF
TRBJ2-7	once	TRBV6-5	TRBD1	TGTGCCAGCAGTAACCGGGACAGGCCCTACGAGCAGTACTTC	CASSNRDRPYEQYF
TRBJ2-5	-	TRBV19	-	TGTGCCAGTAGTACCCCCGGACGGATCCAAGAGACCCAGTACTTC	CASSTPGRIQETQYF
TRBJ1-1	-	TRBV27	-	TGTGCCAGCAGCCCTTGGGGGTCTACGAACACTGAAGCTTTCTTT	CASSPWGSTNTEAFF
TRBJ2-7	-	TRBV7-3	TRBD2	TGTGCCAGCAGCTTATGGCCTAGCGGGCAGTACGAGCAGTACTTC	CASSLWPSGQYEQYF
TRBJ1-2	-	TRBV12-3/TRBV12-4	-	TGTGCCAGCAGGGTCGACTTCAACTATGGCTACACCTTC	CASRVDFNYGYTF
TRBJ2-3	-	TRBV4-3	TRBD2	TGCGCCAGCAGCCACGGACTAGCGGGGGGGTTTTCTCGCACAGATACGCAGTATTTT	CASSHGLAGGFSRTDTQYF
TRBJ2-3	-	TRBV9	-	TGTGCCAGCAGCGTAAAGGTTGACACAGATACGCAGTATTTT	CASSVKVDTDTQYF
TRBJ1-1	-	TRBV5-5	-	TGTGCCAGCAGCTCCAACATAGGCACTGAAGCTTTCTTT	CASSSNIGTEAFF